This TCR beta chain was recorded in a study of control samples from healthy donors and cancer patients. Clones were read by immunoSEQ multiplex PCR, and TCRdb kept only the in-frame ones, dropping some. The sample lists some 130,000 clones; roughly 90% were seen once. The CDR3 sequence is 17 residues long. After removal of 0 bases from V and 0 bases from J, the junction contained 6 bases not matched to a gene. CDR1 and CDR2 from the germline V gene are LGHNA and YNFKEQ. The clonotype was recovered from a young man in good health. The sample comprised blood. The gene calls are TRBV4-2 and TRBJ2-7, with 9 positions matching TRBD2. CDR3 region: CASSQEVLAGSSYEQYF. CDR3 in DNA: TGTGCCAGCAGCCAAGAGGTCCTAGCGGGGAGCTCCTACGAGCAGTACTTC.